The source of this TCR beta chain is a study of Graves' ophthalmopathy and Graves' hyperthyroidism. Diagnostic conclusions were grounded in clinical symptoms, serum thyroxine, TRAb, thyroid ultrasound and orbital computed tomography. RNA transcripts yielded amplified TCR beta CDR3 regions. The workflow started with a first-round RT-PCR run with HTBI primers and then moved on to a second-round multiplex PCR. TCRdb used MiXCR to reprocess the multiplex PCR reads, holding one entry per CDR3 protein. The sample carries approximately 410,000 distinct CDR3 sequences, approximately 15% recorded once. CDR3 length: 13 amino acids. Germline loops: CDR1 SQVTM, CDR2 ANQGSEA.

The chain is built from TRBV29-1 and TRBJ2-5, with a tentative D call TRBD2 (6 bases). This clonotype was obtained from a woman aged 18 to 35 with stable Graves' hyperthyroidism. Input material: peripheral blood. Here the CDR3 DNA reads TGCAGTGACGCGGGACCCTCTCAAGAGACCCAGTACTTC. It yields the protein CSDAGPSQETQYF.